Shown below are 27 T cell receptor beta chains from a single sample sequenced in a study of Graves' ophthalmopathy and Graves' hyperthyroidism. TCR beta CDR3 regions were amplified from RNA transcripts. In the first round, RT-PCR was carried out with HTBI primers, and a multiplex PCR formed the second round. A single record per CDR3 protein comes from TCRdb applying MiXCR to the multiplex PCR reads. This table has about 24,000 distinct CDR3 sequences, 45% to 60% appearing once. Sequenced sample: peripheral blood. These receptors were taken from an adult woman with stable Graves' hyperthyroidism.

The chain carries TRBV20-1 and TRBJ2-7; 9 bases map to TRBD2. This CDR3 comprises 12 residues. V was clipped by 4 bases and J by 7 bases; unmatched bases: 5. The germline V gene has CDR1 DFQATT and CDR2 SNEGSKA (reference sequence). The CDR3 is CSATPSGREQYF. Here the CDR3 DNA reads TGCAGTGCTACCCCGAGCGGGAGGGAGCAGTACTTC.

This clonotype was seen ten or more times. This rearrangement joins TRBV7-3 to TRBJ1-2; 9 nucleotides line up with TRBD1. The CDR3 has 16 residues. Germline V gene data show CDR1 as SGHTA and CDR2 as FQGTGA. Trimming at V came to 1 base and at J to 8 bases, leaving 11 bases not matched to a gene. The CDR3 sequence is CASSLKALGQGLGYTF. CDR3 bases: TGTGCCAGCAGCTTAAAGGCCCTGGGACAGGGTTTGGGCTACACCTTC.

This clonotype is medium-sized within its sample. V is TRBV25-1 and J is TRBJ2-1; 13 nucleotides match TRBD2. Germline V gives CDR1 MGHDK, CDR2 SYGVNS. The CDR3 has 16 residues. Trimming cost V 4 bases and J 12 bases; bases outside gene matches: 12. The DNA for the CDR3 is TGTGCCAGCAGTGCCTTCCCTGGACTAGCGGGAGTGGGGCAGTTCTTC. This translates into CASSAFPGLAGVGQFF. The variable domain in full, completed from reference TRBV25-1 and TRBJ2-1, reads EADIYQTPRYLVIGTGKKITLECSQTMGHDKMYWYQQDPGMELHLIHYSYGVNSTEKGDLSSESTVSRIRTEHFPLTLESARPSHTSQYLCASSAFPGLAGVGQFFGPGTRLTVL.

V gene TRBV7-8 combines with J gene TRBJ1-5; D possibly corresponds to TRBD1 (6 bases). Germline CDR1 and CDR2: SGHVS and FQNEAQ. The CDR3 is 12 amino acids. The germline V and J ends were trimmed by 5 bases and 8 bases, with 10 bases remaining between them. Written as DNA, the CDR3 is TGTGCCAGCAGCAAAGGGGGGGAGCCCCAGCATTTT. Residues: CASSKGGEPQHF. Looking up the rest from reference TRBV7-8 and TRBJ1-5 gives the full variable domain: GAGVSQSPRYKVAKRGQDVALRCDPISGHVSLFWYQQALGQGPEFLTYFQNEAQLDKSGLPSDRFFAERPEGSVSTLKIQRTQQEDSAVYLCASSKGGEPQHFGDGTRLSIL.

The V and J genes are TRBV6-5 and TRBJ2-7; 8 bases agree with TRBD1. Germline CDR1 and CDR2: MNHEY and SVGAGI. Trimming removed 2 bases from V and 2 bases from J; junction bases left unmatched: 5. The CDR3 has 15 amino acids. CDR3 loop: CASSYGQGPAYEQYF. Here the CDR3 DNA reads TGTGCCAGCAGTTACGGACAGGGCCCCGCCTACGAGCAGTACTTC.

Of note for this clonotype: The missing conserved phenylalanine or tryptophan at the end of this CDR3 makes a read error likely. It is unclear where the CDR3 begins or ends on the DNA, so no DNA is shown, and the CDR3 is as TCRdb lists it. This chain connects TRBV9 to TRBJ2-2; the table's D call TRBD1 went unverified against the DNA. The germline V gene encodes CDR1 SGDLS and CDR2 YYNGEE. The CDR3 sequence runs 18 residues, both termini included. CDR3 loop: CASSGGQEAIANTGERMS.

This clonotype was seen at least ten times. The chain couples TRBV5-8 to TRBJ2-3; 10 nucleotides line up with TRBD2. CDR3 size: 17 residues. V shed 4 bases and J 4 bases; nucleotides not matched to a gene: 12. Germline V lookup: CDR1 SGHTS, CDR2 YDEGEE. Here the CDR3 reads CASSNSRAGGPADTQYF. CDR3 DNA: TGTGCCAGCAGCAATTCACGAGCGGGAGGGCCCGCAGATACGCAGTATTTT.

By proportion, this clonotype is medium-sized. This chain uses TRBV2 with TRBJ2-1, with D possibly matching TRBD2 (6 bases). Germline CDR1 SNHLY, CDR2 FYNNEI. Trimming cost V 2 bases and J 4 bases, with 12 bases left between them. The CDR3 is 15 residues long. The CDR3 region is CASSESLASYNEQFF. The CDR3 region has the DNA TGTGCCAGCAGTGAAAGTCTAGCGAGTTACAATGAGCAGTTCTTC.

CDR3 in amino acids: CAISGEREPYEQYF. The CDR3 DNA is TGTGCCATCAGTGGGGAGCGGGAGCCGTACGAGCAGTACTTC. The chain carries TRBV10-3 and TRBJ2-7; 8 nucleotides match TRBD2. The CDR3 runs to 14 residues. Germline CDR1 and CDR2: ENHRY and SYGVKD. Trimming took 4 bases from V and 4 from J; bases not matched to a gene: 6.

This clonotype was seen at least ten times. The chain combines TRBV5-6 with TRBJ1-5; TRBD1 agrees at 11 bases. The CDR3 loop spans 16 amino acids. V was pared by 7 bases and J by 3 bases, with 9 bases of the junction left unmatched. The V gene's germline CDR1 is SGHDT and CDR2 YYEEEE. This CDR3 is CASGTGGGRVNQPQHF. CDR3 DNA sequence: TGTGCCAGCGGGACAGGGGGGGGTAGGGTCAATCAGCCCCAGCATTTT.

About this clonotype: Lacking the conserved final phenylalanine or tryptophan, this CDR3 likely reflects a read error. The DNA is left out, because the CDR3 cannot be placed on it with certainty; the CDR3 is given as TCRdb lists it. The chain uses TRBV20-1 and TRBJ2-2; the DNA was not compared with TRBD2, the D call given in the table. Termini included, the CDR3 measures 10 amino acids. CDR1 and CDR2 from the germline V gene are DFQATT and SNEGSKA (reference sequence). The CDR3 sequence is CSARVLAGVI.

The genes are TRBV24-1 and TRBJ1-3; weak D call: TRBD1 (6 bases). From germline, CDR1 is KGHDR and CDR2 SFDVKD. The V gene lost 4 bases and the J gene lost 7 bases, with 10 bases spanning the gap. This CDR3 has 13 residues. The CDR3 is CATSEQGGNTIYF. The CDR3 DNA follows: TGTGCCACCAGTGAACAGGGTGGGAACACCATATATTTT.

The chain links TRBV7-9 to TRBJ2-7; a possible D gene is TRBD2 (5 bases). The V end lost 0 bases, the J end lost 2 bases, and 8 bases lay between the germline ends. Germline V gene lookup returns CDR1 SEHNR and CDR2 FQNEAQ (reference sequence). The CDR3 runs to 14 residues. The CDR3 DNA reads TGTGCCAGCAGCTTAGCGGGAGCTGCCTACGAGCAGTACTTC. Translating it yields CASSLAGAAYEQYF.

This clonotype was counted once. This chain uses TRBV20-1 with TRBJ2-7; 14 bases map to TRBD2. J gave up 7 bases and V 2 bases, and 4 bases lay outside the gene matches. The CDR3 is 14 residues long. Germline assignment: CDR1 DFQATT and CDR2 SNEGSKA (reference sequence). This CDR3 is CSARLTSGRGEQYF. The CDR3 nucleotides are TGCAGTGCTAGATTGACTAGCGGGAGGGGGGAGCAGTACTTC.

The CDR3 DNA is TGTGCCAGCAGCGCTTATAAGGCAGGGTATGGAAACACCATATATTTT. Translated: CASSAYKAGYGNTIYF. The chain links TRBV7-2 to TRBJ1-3; a weak D match, TRBD1 (5 bases). Trimming shortened V by 5 bases and J by 3 bases, and 17 bases separated the two germline ends. This CDR3 spans 16 amino acids. Looked up from germline, CDR1 is SGHTA and CDR2 is FQGNSA.

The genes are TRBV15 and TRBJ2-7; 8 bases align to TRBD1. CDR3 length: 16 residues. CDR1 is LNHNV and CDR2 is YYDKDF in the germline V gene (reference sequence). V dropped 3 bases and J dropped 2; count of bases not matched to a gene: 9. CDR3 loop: CATSSLPGQDTYEQYF. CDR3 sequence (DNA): TGTGCCACCAGCAGCTTACCGGGACAGGATACCTACGAGCAGTACTTC.

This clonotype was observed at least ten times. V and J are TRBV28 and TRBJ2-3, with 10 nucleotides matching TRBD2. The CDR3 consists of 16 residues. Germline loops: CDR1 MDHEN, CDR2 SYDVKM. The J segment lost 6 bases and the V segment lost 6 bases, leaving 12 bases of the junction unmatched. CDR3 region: CASRTAGGPPADTQYF. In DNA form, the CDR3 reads TGTGCCAGCAGAACAGCGGGAGGGCCTCCAGCGGATACGCAGTATTTT.

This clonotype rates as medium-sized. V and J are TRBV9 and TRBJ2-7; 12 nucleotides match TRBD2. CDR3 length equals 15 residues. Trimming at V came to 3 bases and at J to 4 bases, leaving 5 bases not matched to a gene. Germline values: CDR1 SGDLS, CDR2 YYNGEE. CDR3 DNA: TGTGCCAGCAGCGGGTCGACTAGCGGGAGTTACGAGCAGTACTTC. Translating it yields CASSGSTSGSYEQYF. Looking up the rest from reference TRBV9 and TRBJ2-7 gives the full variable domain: DSGVTQTPKHLITATGQRVTLRCSPRSGDLSVYWYQQSLDQGLQFLIQYYNGEERAKGNILERFSAQQFPDLHSELNLSSLELGDSALYFCASSGSTSGSYEQYFGPGTRLTVT.

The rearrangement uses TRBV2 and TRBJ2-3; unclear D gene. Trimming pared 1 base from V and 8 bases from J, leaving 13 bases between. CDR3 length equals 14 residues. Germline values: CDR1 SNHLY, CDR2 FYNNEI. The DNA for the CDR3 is TGTGCCAGCAGTGAAGGCAGAACTATGGCTACGCAGTATTTT. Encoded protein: CASSEGRTMATQYF.

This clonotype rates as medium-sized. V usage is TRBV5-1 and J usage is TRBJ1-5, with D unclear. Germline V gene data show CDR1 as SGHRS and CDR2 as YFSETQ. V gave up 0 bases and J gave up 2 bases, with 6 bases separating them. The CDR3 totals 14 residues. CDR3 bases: TGCGCCAGCAGCTTGGACAGCGGCAATCAGCCCCAGCATTTT. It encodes CASSLDSGNQPQHF.

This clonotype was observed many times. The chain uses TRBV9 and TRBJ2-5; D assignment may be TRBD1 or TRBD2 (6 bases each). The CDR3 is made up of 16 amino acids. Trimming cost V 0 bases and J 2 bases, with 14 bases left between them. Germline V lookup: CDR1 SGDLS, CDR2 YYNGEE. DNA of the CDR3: TGTGCCAGCAGCGTAGCTCGGGGCGGGACACAAGAGACCCAGTACTTC. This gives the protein CASSVARGGTQETQYF.

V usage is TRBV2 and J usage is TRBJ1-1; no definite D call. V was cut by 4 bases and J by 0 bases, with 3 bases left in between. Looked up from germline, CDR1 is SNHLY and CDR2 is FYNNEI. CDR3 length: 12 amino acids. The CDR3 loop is CASSGMNTEAFF. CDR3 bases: TGTGCCAGCAGTGGGATGAACACTGAAGCTTTCTTT.

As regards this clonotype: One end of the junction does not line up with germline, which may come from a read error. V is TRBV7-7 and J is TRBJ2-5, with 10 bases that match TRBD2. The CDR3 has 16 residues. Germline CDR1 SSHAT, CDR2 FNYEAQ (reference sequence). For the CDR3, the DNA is TGTGCTAGCAGCTTAACCCTAGCGGGAGAGGGTGAGACCCAGTACTTC. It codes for CASSLTLAGEGETQYF.

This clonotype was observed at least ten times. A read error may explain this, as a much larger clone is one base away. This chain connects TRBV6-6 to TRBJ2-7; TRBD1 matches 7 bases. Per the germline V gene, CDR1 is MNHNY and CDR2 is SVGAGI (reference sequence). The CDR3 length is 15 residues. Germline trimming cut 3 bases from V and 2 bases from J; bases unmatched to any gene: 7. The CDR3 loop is CASSYRQGPAYEQYF. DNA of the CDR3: TGTGCCAGCAGTTATAGACAGGGCCCCGCCTACGAGCAGTACTTC.

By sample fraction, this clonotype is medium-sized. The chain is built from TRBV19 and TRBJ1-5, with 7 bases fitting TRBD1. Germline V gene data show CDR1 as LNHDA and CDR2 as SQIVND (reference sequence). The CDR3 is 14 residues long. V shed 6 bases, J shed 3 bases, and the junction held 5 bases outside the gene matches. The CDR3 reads CASSVGQDNQPQHF. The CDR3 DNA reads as TGTGCCAGTAGCGTAGGACAGGACAATCAGCCCCAGCATTTT.

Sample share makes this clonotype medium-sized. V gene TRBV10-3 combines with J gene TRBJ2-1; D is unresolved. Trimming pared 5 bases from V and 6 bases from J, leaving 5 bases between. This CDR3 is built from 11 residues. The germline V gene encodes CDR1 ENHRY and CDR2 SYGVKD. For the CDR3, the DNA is TGTGCCATCAGTAGAAGCAATGAGCAGTTCTTC. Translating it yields CAISRSNEQFF.

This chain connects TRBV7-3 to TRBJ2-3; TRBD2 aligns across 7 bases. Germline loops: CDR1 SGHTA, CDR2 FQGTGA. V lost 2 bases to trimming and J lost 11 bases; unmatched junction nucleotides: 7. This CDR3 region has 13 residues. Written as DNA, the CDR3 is TGTGCCAGCAGCTTACCTAGCGGTAATGAGCAGTATTTT. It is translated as CASSLPSGNEQYF.